The T cell receptor (beta chain) described here comes from a study of T cells in Graves' hyperthyroidism and ophthalmopathy. Patients were excluded because of uncontrolled infection, other autoimmune disease, pregnancy or lactation. Each diagnosis drew on symptoms, thyroxine, TRAb, thyroid ultrasound and orbital computed tomography findings. CDR3 length equals 17 residues. The ends lost 5 bases at V and 4 bases at J; junction bases unmatched: 7. Looked up from germline, CDR1 is SNHLY and CDR2 is FYNNEI. RNA transcripts served as the template for amplifying TCR beta CDR3 regions. The HTBI set primed first-round TCR CDR3 RT-PCR. MiXCR, applied by TCRdb to the multiplex PCR reads, yields one record per CDR3 protein. In the table there are 530,000 or so distinct CDR3 sequences, approximately 44% of which are singletons.

This clonotype was obtained from a woman under 30 with Graves' hyperthyroidism. The V call is TRBV2, the J call TRBJ2-6; 11 bases line up with TRBD2. Specimen: peripheral blood or thyroid tissue (not recorded which). The CDR3 sequence: CASSLAGGSTGANVLTF. CDR3 DNA sequence: TGTGCCAGCAGTCTAGCGGGAGGTAGTACCGGGGCCAACGTCCTGACTTTC.